The T cell receptor (beta chain) described here comes from a study of shared clonotypes between healthy human individuals. The table came from immunoSEQ multiplex PCR; TCRdb's copy has only in-frame clones and leaves some out. The table has 630,000 or so clones, about 98% seen once; the top ten hold around 0.3%. The CDR3 is made up of 16 amino acids. Germline V gene data show CDR1 as SGHNT and CDR2 as YENEEA. J lost 4 bases, V lost 6 bases, and 11 bases had no gene match. Naive CD8 populations comprised CD45RO-negative cells positively selected for CCR7, excluding terminally differentiated effector memory CD45RA+ cells.

This TCR came from a man in his thirties or forties in good health. Sequencing was done on a sample of naive CD8+ T cells sorted from blood. The gene calls are TRBV11-3 and TRBJ2-1; 8 bases line up with TRBD1. The chain's CDR3 is CASRTTDRDFYNEQFF. The DNA of the CDR3 is TGTGCCAGCAGGACAACGGACAGGGATTTTTACAATGAGCAGTTCTTC.